This T cell receptor (beta chain) comes out of a study of response to subunit inactivated influenza vaccine. Details on this clonotype: Antigen unknown.

The V segment lost 3 bases and the J segment 11 bases; nucleotides outside the gene matches: 18. The CDR3 is 17 residues long. The germline gives CDR1 MGHDK, CDR2 SYGVNS. TCRdb re-analysed the RT-PCR reads in MiXCR, keeping a single row per CDR3 protein. There are under 200,000 distinct CDR3 sequences in the sample; 9.5% to 12% occur only once, and under 40% lies in the top ten. Study results and limitations: Authors suggested few new T cells are recruited by each seasonal influenza vaccination.

The chain uses TRBV25-1 and TRBJ2-3; the match to TRBD2 covers 9 bases. The sequences come from CD8+ T cells sorted from PBMCs, collected 23 to 25 months after vaccination. This sequence originates from a man between 50 and 75 years old who received an inactivated influenza vaccine. The CDR3 is CASSDRPSGTPLAVQYF. For the CDR3, the DNA is TGTGCCAGCAGTGACCGACCTAGCGGGACCCCCCTCGCTGTGCAGTATTTT.